The sequence of this T cell receptor beta chain was determined in a study of T cell responses to AZD1222 COVID-19 vaccine. Study observations and caveats: Nearly half of the spike-specific TCRs reportedly recognize variant regions that carry no mutations.

Concerning this clone: Its antigen is not identified.

The length of the CDR3 is 15 residues. Trimming stripped 1 base from V and 7 bases from J, with 15 bases between. Per germline, CDR1 SGHTA and CDR2 FQGNSA. Measured with immunoSEQ multiplex PCR; TCRdb has only the in-frame clones, and not every one. The sample records about 120,000 clones, about 86% being singletons. The specimen was peripheral blood, collected on day 0 of AZD1222 vaccination. The source of this sequence is an adult in good health. V gene TRBV7-2 combines with J gene TRBJ2-3; maybe TRBD2 (5 bases). DNA for the CDR3: TGTGCCAGCAGCTTAGAAGGCGGGCGGAGGTATACGCAGTATTTT. Translated, it gives CASSLEGGRRYTQYF.